This entry lists 15 T cell receptor beta chains sequenced from one sample in a study of CXCR3-negative and CXCR3-positive naive CD8 T cells. Each TRB cDNA library was prepared by 5' RACE (with UMI labels). TCRdb reprocessed the 5' RACE reads and keeps a single row for each CDR3 protein, giving no DNA. The sample has under 30,000 distinct CDR3 sequences; the top ten hold more than 8.5%. The material sequenced was memory CD8+ T cells from blood. All receptors come from a human donor in good health. Some clones in this sample may be carry-over from other donors' samples.

The V call is TRBV7-8, the J call TRBJ2-1; lacking DNA, the TRBD2 call made by TCRdb goes unchecked. This CDR3 is built from 17 residues. Germline CDR1 and CDR2: SGHVS and FQNEAQ. The CDR3: CASSLWDSGGANNEQFF.

The chain joins TRBV7-4 to TRBJ2-4; the D call of TRBD1 rests on TCRdb alone, since no DNA is present to check it. Looked up from germline, CDR1 is SGHVT and CDR2 is SQSDAQ. The CDR3 extends over 14 amino acids. The CDR3 loop is CASSFRVGKNIQYF.

CDR3: CSVADPPGYTF. The chain combines TRBV29-1 with TRBJ1-2. The length of the CDR3 is 11 residues. CDR1 and CDR2 (germline): SQVTM, ANQGSEA.

The rearrangement joins TRBV29-1 to TRBJ1-2. The CDR3 totals 13 residues. Germline assignment: CDR1 SQVTM and CDR2 ANQGSEA. CDR3 region: CSAAVPLAPGTFF.

The rearrangement uses TRBV7-3 and TRBJ2-1; TCRdb designates TRBD2, a call that cannot be tested without DNA. The CDR3 runs to 15 residues. Germline V gene data show CDR1 as SGHTA and CDR2 as FQGTGA. CDR3 sequence reads: CASSFVAGGYNEQFF.

This chain joins TRBV29-1 and TRBJ2-1; TCRdb names TRBD1, which stays unverified in the absence of DNA. The germline gives CDR1 SQVTM, CDR2 ANQGSEA. The CDR3 contains 18 residues. CDR3 sequence: CSVDGGFEGEANWNEQFF.

The chain is built from TRBV12-3 or TRBV12-4 and TRBJ1-1; checking the TCRdb D call of TRBD1 is not possible without DNA. This CDR3 spans 14 amino acids. This CDR3 is CASRTPGQARAAFF.

The V and J genes are TRBV7-2 and TRBJ2-7; the D gene TCRdb calls, TRBD1, cannot be checked with no DNA. Germline CDR1 reads SGHTA; CDR2 reads FQGNSA. The CDR3 is made up of 16 amino acids. This chain's CDR3 is CASSQPGQTLSYEQYF. The entire variable domain, with the rest obtained from reference TRBV7-2 and TRBJ2-7, is as follows: GAGVSQSPSNKVTEKGKDVELRCDPISGHTALYWYRQSLGQGLEFLIYFQGNSAPDKSGLPSDRFSAERTGGSVSTLTIQRTQQEDSAVYLCASSQPGQTLSYEQYFGPGTRLTVT.

This clonotype registers medium-sized by frequency. J is TRBJ1-5 and V is TRBV12-3 or TRBV12-4; TCRdb outputs TRBD1, but without DNA this stays unchecked. This CDR3 is 14 amino acids long. This CDR3 reads CASSWTVFGQPQHF.

This clonotype shows up as medium-sized by frequency. The genes are TRBV19 and TRBJ2-1. Germline V gene sequence: CDR1 LNHDA, CDR2 SQIVND (reference sequence). This CDR3 spans 15 amino acids. CDR3 loop: CASSIVHSSYNEQFF.

This CDR3 reads CASSLLDRGSSGANVLTF. The chain has TRBV7-2 and TRBJ2-6; the D gene TCRdb calls, TRBD1, cannot be checked with no DNA. The CDR3 runs 18 residues. Germline CDR1 reads SGHTA; CDR2 reads FQGNSA.

V usage is TRBV10-3 and J usage is TRBJ2-1; the D call from TCRdb, TRBD1, cannot be confirmed without DNA. Germline V gene sequence: CDR1 ENHRY, CDR2 SYGVKD. CDR3 length: 15 amino acids. CDR3 amino acids: CAISEIVRENNEQFF.

V and J are TRBV12-3 or TRBV12-4 and TRBJ2-4; TCRdb reports TRBD1, a call that lacks DNA to check it against. The CDR3 is made up of 15 amino acids. The CDR3 spells CASSSLDRAVDIQYF.

By frequency, this clonotype registers medium-sized. The chain employs TRBV7-7 and TRBJ1-3. CDR3 length: 13 amino acids. The V gene's germline CDR1 is SSHAT and CDR2 FNYEAQ (reference sequence). The CDR3 loop reads CASSLGPGNTIYF.

The genes are TRBV12-5 and TRBJ1-2; without DNA, the TCRdb call of TRBD1 cannot be checked. This CDR3 spans 13 amino acids. The germline CDR1 and CDR2 sequences are LGHNT and FRNRAP. The CDR3 region is CASGNGAGGGYTF.